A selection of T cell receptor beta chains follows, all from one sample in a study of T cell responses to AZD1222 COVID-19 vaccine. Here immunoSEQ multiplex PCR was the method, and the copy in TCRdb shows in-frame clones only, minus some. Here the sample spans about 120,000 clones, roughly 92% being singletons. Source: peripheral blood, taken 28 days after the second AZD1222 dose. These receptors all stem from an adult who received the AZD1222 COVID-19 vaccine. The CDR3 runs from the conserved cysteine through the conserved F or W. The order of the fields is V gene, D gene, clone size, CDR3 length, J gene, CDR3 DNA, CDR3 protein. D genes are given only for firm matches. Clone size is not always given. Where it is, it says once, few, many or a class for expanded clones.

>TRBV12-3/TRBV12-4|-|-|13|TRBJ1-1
TGTGCCAGCAGTTTAGTAGGGAACACTGAAGCTTTCTTT
CASSLVGNTEAFF
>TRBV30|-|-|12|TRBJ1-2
TGTGCCTGGACGGACAGAAATCGTGGCTACACCTTC
CAWTDRNRGYTF
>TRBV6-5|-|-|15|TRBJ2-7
TGTGCCAGCAGTTACTCGGTCTGGAGTCCCTACGAGCAGTACTTC
CASSYSVWSPYEQYF
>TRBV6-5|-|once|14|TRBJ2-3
TGTGCCAGCAGCAGCGGAGGTAGCACAGATACGCAGTATTTT
CASSSGGSTDTQYF
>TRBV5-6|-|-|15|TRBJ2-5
TGTGCCAGCAGCTTTTACGGGGCCGGGGAGGAGACCCAGTACTTC
CASSFYGAGEETQYF
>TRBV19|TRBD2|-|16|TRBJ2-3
TGTGCCAGTAGTAAAAGGGGACTAGCGGGAACAGATACGCAGTATTTT
CASSKRGLAGTDTQYF
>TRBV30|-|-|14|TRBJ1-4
TGTGCCTGGAGTAGAGAGGGGGCTAATGAAAAACTGTTTTTT
CAWSREGANEKLFF
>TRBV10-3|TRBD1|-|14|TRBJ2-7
TGTGCCATCAGGATAACCGGGACAGCCTACGAGCAGTACTTC
CAIRITGTAYEQYF
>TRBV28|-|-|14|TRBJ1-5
TGTGCCAGCTCAGCCCAAACCGGGCAAATGCCCCAGCATTTT
CASSAQTGQMPQHF
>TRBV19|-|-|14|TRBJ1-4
TGTGCCAGTACCCTCAGGGGAACTAATGAAAAACTGTTTTTT
CASTLRGTNEKLFF
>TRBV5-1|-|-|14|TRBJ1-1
TGCGCCAGCAGCTTGGAAGGGTATGGGACTGAAGCTTTCTTT
CASSLEGYGTEAFF
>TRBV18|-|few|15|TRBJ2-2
TGTGCCAGCTCACCACCGAATCAGAACACCGGGGAGCTGTTTTTT
CASSPPNQNTGELFF
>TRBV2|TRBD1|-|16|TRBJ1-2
TGTGCCAGCAGTGAATCGAAGACAGGGACGGCCTATGGCTACACCTTC
CASSESKTGTAYGYTF
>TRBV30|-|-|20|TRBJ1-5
TGTGCCTGGAGTCGACCCTTCCGGGGCCCGGGAATCAATCGCAATCAGCCCCAGCATTTT
CAWSRPFRGPGINRNQPQHF
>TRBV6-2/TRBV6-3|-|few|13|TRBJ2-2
TGTGCCAGCAGTTTCTCCAACACCGGGGAGCTGTTTTTT
CASSFSNTGELFF
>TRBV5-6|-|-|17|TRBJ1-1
TGTGCCAGCAGCTCCGCAGTTCGTGAGCTCGTGAACACTGAAGCTTTCTTT
CASSSAVRELVNTEAFF
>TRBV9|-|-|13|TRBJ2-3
TGTGCCAGCAGCCCACGATGGACAGATACGCAGTATTTT
CASSPRWTDTQYF
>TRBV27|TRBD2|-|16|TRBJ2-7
TGTGCCAGCAGTATCTCCTTTGGCGGGAGCCTCTACGAGCAGTACTTC
CASSISFGGSLYEQYF
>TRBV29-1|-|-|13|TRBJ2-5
TGCAGCGTTGAGCCAGGGACGGGAGAGACCCAGTACTTC
CSVEPGTGETQYF
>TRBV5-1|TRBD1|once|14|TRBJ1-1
TGCGCCAGCAGCTCCAGGGGGGCGAACACTGAAGCTTTCTTT
CASSSRGANTEAFF
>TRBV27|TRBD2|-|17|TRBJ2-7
TGTGCCAGCAGTTCGCCTTCGGGACTAGCGGGCTCCTACGAGCAGTACTTC
CASSSPSGLAGSYEQYF
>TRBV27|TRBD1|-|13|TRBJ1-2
TGTGCCAGCAGTCCACAGGGGGCGAAAGGCTACACCTTC
CASSPQGAKGYTF
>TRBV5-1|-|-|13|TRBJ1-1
TGCGCCAGCTCCCAAGGGGCTGGCACTGAAGCTTTCTTT
CASSQGAGTEAFF
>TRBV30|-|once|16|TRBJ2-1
TGTGCCTGGAGTGTACTGGGGGAGCTCAGAGGGAATGAGCAGTTCTTC
CAWSVLGELRGNEQFF
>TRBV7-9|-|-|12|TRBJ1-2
TGTGCCAGCAGCTACTCAAGGGATGGCTACACCTTC
CASSYSRDGYTF
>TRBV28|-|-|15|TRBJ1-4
TGTGCCAGCAGGTCAGCCGGGATGGTACTAGAAAAACTGTTTTTT
CASRSAGMVLEKLFF
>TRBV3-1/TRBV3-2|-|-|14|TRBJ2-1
TGTGCCAGCAGCCGGGGACAAATCTACAATGAGCAGTTCTTC
CASSRGQIYNEQFF
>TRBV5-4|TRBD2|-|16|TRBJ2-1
TGTGCCAGCAGCTCCAAAGCGGGAGTCACCTACAATGAGCAGTTCTTC
CASSSKAGVTYNEQFF
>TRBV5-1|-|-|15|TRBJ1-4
TGCGCCAGCAGCTTTTTGGGACTCTCTAATGAAAAACTGTTTTTT
CASSFLGLSNEKLFF